The sequence of this TCR beta chain was determined in a study of blood T cells in healthy people across ages. Germline-derived CDR1 and CDR2 are SGHRS and YFSETQ. The CDR3 has 12 residues. Trimming took off 8 bases at V and 7 bases at J, with 15 bases between the two ends. Primers used in a second PCR of roughly 7 to 11 cycles were a sample-barcoded 5' primer and a J-beta primer mix. TCRdb reanalysed the 5' RACE reads using MiXCR and keeps one entry per CDR3 protein. The sample yields a few hundred thousand distinct CDR3 sequences, roughly a quarter seen once. The same data also contributed to another study, on T cells of mothers and their children.

This receptor was obtained from a boy between 2 and 10 years old in good health. Sequencing was done on a sample of blood. The V gene is TRBV5-1, the J gene TRBJ2-5; a possible D gene is TRBD1 (6 bases). CDR3 in DNA: TGCGCCAGTGGGGACATGGGATGGACCCAGTACTTC. Its translation is CASGDMGWTQYF.